A single sample is the source of the 20 T cell receptor beta chains below, sequenced in a study of shared clonotypes between healthy human individuals. Sequencing used immunoSEQ multiplex PCR; TCRdb keeps in-frame clones, though not all of them. The repertoire consists of 2 million to 2.5 million clones, with approximately 93% occurring once and the leading ten covering around 0.4%. Sample: naive CD4+ T cells from PBMCs. Subset: CD45RA+ positively selected. These receptors all come from a young man in good health. Some clones in this sample may be carry-over from other donors' samples.

The chain uses TRBV6-1 and TRBJ1-2; D might be TRBD1 (6 bases). V was trimmed by 5 bases and J by 4 bases, leaving 11 bases between them. Germline assignment: CDR1 MNHNS and CDR2 SASEGT. There are 13 residues in the CDR3. The CDR3 DNA reads TGTGCCAGCAGTCCTCGGGACACCTATGGCTACACCTTC. Encoded protein: CASSPRDTYGYTF.

The V and J genes are TRBV5-1 and TRBJ2-1; 9 positions agree with TRBD1. This CDR3 comprises 14 residues. The germline CDR1 and CDR2 sequences are SGHRS and YFSETQ. The V gene end was trimmed by 6 bases and the J gene end by 5 bases; junction bases not matched to a gene: 6. This CDR3 reads CASTEQGANNEQFF. CDR3 bases: TGCGCCAGCACCGAACAGGGGGCTAACAATGAGCAGTTCTTC.

The V gene is TRBV5-4, the J gene TRBJ2-3; D is uncertain. Germline values: CDR1 SGHNT, CDR2 YYREEE (reference sequence). Trimming left V 1 base short and J 0 bases short, with 9 bases between. This CDR3 spans 15 amino acids. The CDR3 sequence: CASSLPDPSTDTQYF. The DNA of the CDR3 is TGTGCCAGCAGCTTGCCGGACCCTAGCACAGATACGCAGTATTTT.

This clone was observed once. This sequence joins TRBV18 and TRBJ2-1, with D possibly being TRBD2 (5 bases). The germline V gene encodes CDR1 KGHSH and CDR2 LQKENI. The CDR3 is 14 amino acids. Trimming left V 3 bases short and J 5 bases short, with 11 bases between. The CDR3 is CASSPRTPDNEQFF. Written as DNA, the CDR3 is TGTGCCAGCTCACCGCGGACTCCCGACAATGAGCAGTTCTTC. Together with reference TRBV18 and TRBJ2-1, the CDR3 gives the full variable domain: NAGVMQNPRHLVRRRGQEARLRCSPMKGHSHVYWYRQLPEEGLKFMVYLQKENIIDESGMPKERFSAEFPKEGPSILRIQQVVRGDSAAYFCASSPRTPDNEQFFGPGTRLTVL.

V usage is TRBV28 and J usage is TRBJ2-7, with D uncertain. The CDR3 totals 14 residues. Trimming took off 7 bases at V and 0 bases at J, with 13 bases between the two ends. The germline V gene encodes CDR1 MDHEN and CDR2 SYDVKM. CDR3 coding DNA: TGTGCCAGCAACAGCGTTCAGAGCTCCTACGAGCAGTACTTC. Residues: CASNSVQSSYEQYF.

V usage is TRBV10-3 and J usage is TRBJ2-1; D is tentatively TRBD1 or TRBD2 (7 bases each). V gave up 8 bases and J gave up 6 bases, with 23 bases separating them. This CDR3 is built from 16 residues. CDR1 and CDR2 (germline): ENHRY, SYGVKD. The CDR3 region is CAIGLLAGGVGNEQFF. The CDR3 bases are TGTGCCATCGGCCTTTTAGCAGGGGGGGTCGGCAATGAGCAGTTCTTC.

V usage is TRBV7-9 and J usage is TRBJ2-5; D is ambiguous. Germline loops: CDR1 SEHNR, CDR2 FQNEAQ (reference sequence). The CDR3 is 12 residues long. Trimming shortened V by 3 bases and J by 2 bases, and 4 bases separated the two germline ends. The CDR3 DNA reads TGTGCCAGCAGCTTCCTGCAAGAGACCCAGTACTTC. Translated: CASSFLQETQYF.

The chain is built from TRBV6-5 and TRBJ2-5, with D possibly TRBD2 on 5 matching bases. The V gene lost 6 bases and the J gene lost 9 bases, with 17 bases spanning the gap. This CDR3 comprises 13 residues. Per the germline V gene, CDR1 is MNHEY and CDR2 is SVGAGI. The DNA for the CDR3 is TGTGCCAGCAGGCCGGACTGGCGTGTGGCCCAGTACTTC. Translation: CASRPDWRVAQYF.

The V gene is TRBV11-1, the J gene TRBJ2-7; TRBD1 might be the D (5 bases). The CDR3 contains 16 residues. The V end was cut by 6 bases, the J end by 2 bases, with 20 bases between. Germline lookup yields CDR1 SGHAT and CDR2 FQDESV (reference sequence). The CDR3 coding sequence is TGTGCCAGCAGTTTCCTGGGGCCGCTTGGGACCTACGAGCAGTACTTC. As protein: CASSFLGPLGTYEQYF.

This clone was picked up one time. This chain links TRBV6-1 with TRBJ2-5; 11 bases fit TRBD2. Per the germline V gene, CDR1 is MNHNS and CDR2 is SASEGT. Trimming cost V 2 bases and J 2 bases; bases outside gene matches: 16. This CDR3 spans 20 amino acids. CDR3 bases: TGTGCCAGCAGTGAATGGCCACTAGCGGGAGAGATTACCACGCAAGAGACCCAGTACTTC. It yields the protein CASSEWPLAGEITTQETQYF.

The chain joins TRBV28 to TRBJ1-5; 8 nucleotides match TRBD1. CDR1 and CDR2 (germline): MDHEN, SYDVKM. The CDR3 consists of 15 residues. V was clipped by 3 bases and J by 6 bases; unmatched bases: 7. This chain's CDR3 is CASSFQTQGAQPQHF. The CDR3 nucleotides are TGTGCCAGCAGTTTCCAAACTCAGGGGGCTCAGCCCCAGCATTTT.

A remark on this clone: The same CDR3 also results from other DNA sequences found in this sample. J is TRBJ2-5 and V is TRBV2; D not certain. Looked up from germline, CDR1 is SNHLY and CDR2 is FYNNEI. Trimming cost V 5 bases and J 4 bases, with 5 bases left between them. CDR3 size: 11 residues. The CDR3 is CASSLRETQYF. As DNA, the CDR3 is TGTGCCAGCAGTTTGAGAGAGACCCAGTACTTC.

Comments on this clone: Other DNA sequences in this specimen translate into the identical CDR3. The rearrangement uses TRBV6-1 and TRBJ2-7, with D unclear. This CDR3 contains 14 residues. Germline lookup yields CDR1 MNHNS and CDR2 SASEGT. Trimming left V 0 bases short and J 1 base short, with 7 bases between. The CDR3 loop is CASSEAAGSYEQYF. In nucleotides, the CDR3 is TGTGCCAGCAGTGAAGCGGCAGGTTCCTACGAGCAGTACTTC.

The chain couples TRBV29-1 to TRBJ1-1; 8 bases are a match to TRBD1. Germline V gene sequence: CDR1 SQVTM, CDR2 ANQGSEA. CDR3 length: 16 amino acids. V gave up 6 bases and J gave up 5 bases; unmatched junction bases: 17. DNA of the CDR3: TGCAGCGTCGCAACCTTAATACAGGGGGGAAGGACTGAAGCTTTCTTT. It yields the protein CSVATLIQGGRTEAFF.

J is TRBJ2-1 and V is TRBV10-3, with TRBD2 matching over 10 bases. This CDR3 spans 16 amino acids. J gave up 7 bases and V 2 bases, and 8 bases lay outside the gene matches. Germline loops: CDR1 ENHRY, CDR2 SYGVKD. The CDR3 protein is CAISEAGAGGGNEQFF. Here the CDR3 DNA reads TGTGCCATCAGTGAGGCAGGAGCGGGAGGGGGGAATGAGCAGTTCTTC.

The chain employs TRBV19 and TRBJ1-5; no definite D call. The CDR3 runs 15 residues. Trimming pared 4 bases from V and 1 base from J, leaving 11 bases between. Germline CDR1 reads LNHDA; CDR2 reads SQIVND (reference sequence). In nucleotides, the CDR3 is TGTGCCAGTAGTACTGCCATCCGAAGCAATCAGCCCCAGCATTTT. Its protein product is CASSTAIRSNQPQHF. Supplemented by reference TRBV19 and TRBJ1-5, the full variable domain reads DGGITQSPKYLFRKEGQNVTLSCEQNLNHDAMYWYRQDPGQGLRLIYYSQIVNDFQKGDIAEGYSVSREKKESFPLTVTSAQKNPTAFYLCASSTAIRSNQPQHFGDGTRLSIL.

The rearrangement links TRBV7-9 to TRBJ2-7; TRBD1 agrees at 12 bases. The CDR3 totals 15 residues. J gave up 6 bases and V 4 bases, and 7 bases lay outside the gene matches. CDR1 and CDR2 (germline): SEHNR, FQNEAQ (reference sequence). Here the CDR3 DNA reads TGTGCCAGCAGCTGGGGGGACAGGGGGCTAGCCGAGCAGTACTTC. Protein: CASSWGDRGLAEQYF.

This clone showed up just a few times. The chain combines TRBV19 with TRBJ1-1; perhaps TRBD1 as D (5 bases). The germline V gene encodes CDR1 LNHDA and CDR2 SQIVND (reference sequence). CDR3 length equals 14 residues. Between the trimmed V and J ends, which lost 9 bases and 4 bases, there was a span of 18 bases. DNA of the CDR3: TGTGCCAGCCAAACGGGCAGGGCCCCCACTGAAGCTTTCTTT. This sequence encodes CASQTGRAPTEAFF.

The V call is TRBV5-4, the J call TRBJ1-1; D is perhaps TRBD1 (6 bases). This CDR3 is built from 14 residues. Trimming stripped 1 base from V and 1 base from J, with 8 bases between. From germline, CDR1 is SGHNT and CDR2 YYREEE (reference sequence). The CDR3 nucleotides are TGTGCCAGCAGCTTGCCCAGGGGGAACACTGAAGCTTTCTTT. It codes for CASSLPRGNTEAFF.

The chain employs TRBV6-6 and TRBJ1-2, with 8 positions matching TRBD1. There are 14 residues in the CDR3. Germline V gene sequence: CDR1 MNHNY, CDR2 SVGAGI (reference sequence). J lost 6 bases, V lost 5 bases, and 8 bases had no gene match. The CDR3 here is CASSSTRGQDGYTF. CDR3 nucleotide sequence: TGTGCCAGCAGTAGTACTCGGGGACAGGATGGCTACACCTTC.